Below, 18 T cell receptor beta chains from the same sample are listed, as sequenced in a study of cytomegalovirus exposure and HLA in healthy donors. The PCR had 60 Vbeta and 13 Jbeta primers. Some clones are missing from TCRdb's copy, which holds only in-frame ones; the method was immunoSEQ multiplex PCR. Counted here are 200,000 to 250,000 clones, about 72% occurring once; the ten biggest clones make up 3.8%. Material: PBMCs. Source of these receptors: a male donor in good health and CMV-seronegative.

This chain joins TRBV18 and TRBJ2-5; the D gene is possibly TRBD1 (5 bases). The J call is doubtful: the DNA matches TRBJ2-7 better. Germline values: CDR1 KGHSH, CDR2 LQKENI. The CDR3 has 15 residues. The CDR3 here is CASSPLQGSSYEQYF. The CDR3, as DNA: TGTGCCAGCTCACCACTCCAGGGTTCATCCTACGAGCAGTACTTC.

The chain links TRBV2 to TRBJ1-3; D is ambiguous. V was trimmed by 3 bases and J by 2 bases, leaving 11 bases between them. This CDR3 has 15 amino acids. Germline CDR1 is SNHLY and CDR2 is FYNNEI. The CDR3 nucleotides are TGTGCCAGCAGTGATGGCCCCAGTCCTGGAAACACCATATATTTT. Translation gives CASSDGPSPGNTIYF. Looking up the rest from reference TRBV2 and TRBJ1-3 gives the full variable domain: EPEVTQTPSHQVTQMGQEVILRCVPISNHLYFYWYRQILGQKVEFLVSFYNNEISEKSEIFDDQFSVERPDGSNFTLKIRSTKLEDSAMYFCASSDGPSPGNTIYFGEGSWLTVV.

This clone was observed a handful of times. The chain couples TRBV28 to TRBJ1-6; 8 nucleotides align to TRBD1. Trimming removed 2 bases from V and 8 bases from J; junction bases left unmatched: 8. CDR3 length: 16 amino acids. CDR1 and CDR2 from the germline V gene are MDHEN and SYDVKM. CDR3 in amino acids: CASSLQGAYFDSPLHF. As DNA, the CDR3 is TGTGCCAGCAGTTTACAGGGGGCTTATTTCGATTCACCCCTCCACTTT.

The chain's CDR3 is CASSTTKLAGELGGTDTQYF. CDR3 DNA: TGTGCCAGTAGTACGACGAAGTTAGCGGGAGAGCTCGGGGGGACAGATACGCAGTATTTT. The chain carries TRBV19 and TRBJ2-3; 9 nucleotides agree with TRBD2. There are 20 residues in the CDR3. CDR1 is LNHDA, CDR2 SQIVND, per germline (reference sequence). Trimming took 4 bases from V and 3 from J; bases not matched to a gene: 20.

The chain has TRBV27 and TRBJ1-1; perhaps TRBD1 as D (5 bases). CDR1 MNHEY and CDR2 SMNVEV come from the germline V gene (reference sequence). The CDR3 has 14 amino acids. Trimming shortened V by 3 bases and J by 0 bases, and 8 bases separated the two germline ends. CDR3 sequence: CASSLTDMNTEAFF. CDR3 nucleotides: TGTGCCAGCAGTTTGACAGACATGAACACTGAAGCTTTCTTT.

This chain connects TRBV5-1 to TRBJ2-7; no clear D gene. The germline CDR1 and CDR2 sequences are SGHRS and YFSETQ. Trimming took 2 bases from V and 7 from J, leaving 13 bases between them. The CDR3 consists of 13 residues. This chain's CDR3 is CASSFGTGEEQYF. The CDR3 nucleotides are TGCGCCAGCAGCTTTGGAACTGGAGAAGAGCAGTACTTC.

This chain links TRBV5-1 with TRBJ2-3, with 8 positions matching TRBD1. CDR3 size: 17 residues. Germline CDR1 SGHRS, CDR2 YFSETQ. Unmatched junction bases numbered 13, after V lost 4 bases and J lost 3 bases. The CDR3 reads CASSRSTTGEKTDTQYF. CDR3 in DNA: TGCGCCAGCAGCAGGTCTACGACAGGGGAAAAGACAGATACGCAGTATTTT.

The V gene is TRBV7-8, the J gene TRBJ1-1; 10 positions agree with TRBD1. This CDR3 has 19 residues. In germline, CDR1 is SGHVS, CDR2 FQNEAQ. Germline trimming cut 0 bases from V and 0 bases from J; bases unmatched to any gene: 10. This chain's CDR3 is CASSLARWDRGDMNTEAFF. Written as DNA, the CDR3 is TGTGCCAGCAGCTTAGCGAGATGGGACAGGGGAGACATGAACACTGAAGCTTTCTTT.

This clone has just a few counts. The chain employs TRBV11-2 and TRBJ2-7, with a tentative D call TRBD2 (6 bases). The V gene lost 0 bases and the J gene lost 3 bases, with 12 bases spanning the gap. This CDR3 contains 15 residues. From germline, CDR1 is SGHAT and CDR2 FQNNGV. CDR3 amino acids: CASSLEGLPFYEQYF. CDR3 in DNA: TGTGCCAGCAGCTTAGAGGGACTTCCATTCTACGAGCAGTACTTC.

V gene TRBV7-9 combines with J gene TRBJ2-2; 10 bases are shared with TRBD2. Germline trimming cut 4 bases from V and 6 bases from J; bases unmatched to any gene: 8. CDR3 length: 16 amino acids. Germline CDR1 is SEHNR and CDR2 is FQNEAQ (reference sequence). The CDR3 reads CASSSSGSMSAGELFF. The DNA of the CDR3 is TGTGCCAGCAGCTCTAGCGGGAGTATGAGTGCCGGGGAGCTGTTTTTT.

The V and J genes are TRBV21-1 and TRBJ2-7; the table's D call TRBD2 went unverified against the DNA. TRBV21-1 is a documented pseudogene. This CDR3 has 14 residues. The CDR3: CASSKRGNGYEQYF. The CDR3 DNA follows: TGTGCCAGCAGCAAAAGAGGGAATGGCTACGAGCAGTACTTC.

This clone has just a few counts. The chain couples TRBV7-3 to TRBJ1-1; D is uncertain. V was cut by 1 base and J by 3 bases, with 6 bases left in between. CDR3 size: 13 residues. Germline values: CDR1 SGHTA, CDR2 FQGTGA. In nucleotides, the CDR3 is TGTGCCAGCAGCTTAATTCGGGACACTGAAGCTTTCTTT. Its translation is CASSLIRDTEAFF.

The chain recombines TRBV6-5 with TRBJ2-3, with D possibly being TRBD1 (6 bases). The CDR3 spans 14 residues. V was shortened by 6 bases and J by 2 bases, with 12 bases between the two germline ends. Germline-derived CDR1 and CDR2 are MNHEY and SVGAGI. CDR3 sequence (DNA): TGTGCCAGCAGCCTACAGGGTCACACAGATACGCAGTATTTT. It encodes CASSLQGHTDTQYF.

The chain recombines TRBV21-1 with TRBJ2-3; TRBD1 is the table's D call and was not checked against the DNA. TRBV21-1 has pseudogene status. This CDR3 is 15 amino acids long. The CDR3 DNA follows: TGTGCCAGCAGCTTAAAGACAGGGCACACAGATACGCAGTATTTT. Amino acid sequence: CASSLKTGHTDTQYF.

The chain carries TRBV7-9 and TRBJ1-3; TRBD1 is a possible D gene (6 bases). Germline CDR1 SEHNR, CDR2 FQNEAQ (reference sequence). V was shortened by 0 bases and J by 0 bases, with 15 bases between the two germline ends. This CDR3 has 18 amino acids. The CDR3 DNA follows: TGTGCCAGCAGCTTAGCGGGGGGGGCAGGGCGCTCTGGAAACACCATATATTTT. This translates into CASSLAGGAGRSGNTIYF. Drawing the rest from reference TRBV7-9 and TRBJ1-3, the complete variable domain is DTGVSQNPRHKITKRGQNVTFRCDPISEHNRLYWYRQTLGQGPEFLTYFQNEAQLEKSRLLSDRFSAERPKGSFSTLEIQRTEQGDSAMYLCASSLAGGAGRSGNTIYFGEGSWLTVV.

The V gene is TRBV2, the J gene TRBJ2-7; a possible D gene is TRBD1 (6 bases). The CDR3 extends over 14 amino acids. The germline CDR1 and CDR2 sequences are SNHLY and FYNNEI. V dropped 1 base and J dropped 3 bases, with 10 bases sitting between them. DNA for the CDR3: TGTGCCAGCAGTGAAGGTAACAGGGACTACGAGCAGTACTTC. Protein: CASSEGNRDYEQYF.

The chain carries TRBV15 and TRBJ1-1; unclear D gene. The germline V and J ends were trimmed by 1 base and 5 bases, with 8 bases remaining between them. The CDR3 spans 13 residues. Germline V gene data show CDR1 as LNHNV and CDR2 as YYDKDF (reference sequence). The CDR3 DNA sequence: TGTGCCACCAGCAGAGCGGGTAGGACTGAAGCTTTCTTT. Its translation: CATSRAGRTEAFF.

Note on this clone: This same CDR3 is encoded by further DNA sequences in the sample. The chain recombines TRBV7-9 with TRBJ2-4; D unresolved. The CDR3 is made up of 15 amino acids. In germline, CDR1 is SEHNR, CDR2 FQNEAQ (reference sequence). With 0 bases removed from V and 7 bases from J, the gap between germline ends came to 13 bases. The CDR3 bases are TGTGCCAGCAGCTTAGCGGCACCCCAGAGGAACATTCAGTACTTC. Translation gives CASSLAAPQRNIQYF.